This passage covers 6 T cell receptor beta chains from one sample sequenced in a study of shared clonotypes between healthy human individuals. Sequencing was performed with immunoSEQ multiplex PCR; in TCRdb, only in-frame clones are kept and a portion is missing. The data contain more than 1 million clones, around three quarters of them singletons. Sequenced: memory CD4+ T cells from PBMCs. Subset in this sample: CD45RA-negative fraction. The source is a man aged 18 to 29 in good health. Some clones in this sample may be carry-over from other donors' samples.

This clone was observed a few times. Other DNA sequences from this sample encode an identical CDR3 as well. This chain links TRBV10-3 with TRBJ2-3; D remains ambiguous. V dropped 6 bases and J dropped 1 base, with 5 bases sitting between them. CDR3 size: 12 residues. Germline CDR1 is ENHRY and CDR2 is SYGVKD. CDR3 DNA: TGTGCCATCAGGCAGGGCACAGATACGCAGTATTTT. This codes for CAIRQGTDTQYF.

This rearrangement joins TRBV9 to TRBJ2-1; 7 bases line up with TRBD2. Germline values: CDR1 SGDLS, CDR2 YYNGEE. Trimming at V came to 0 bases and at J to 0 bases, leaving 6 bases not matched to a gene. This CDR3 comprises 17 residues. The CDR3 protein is CASSVDIAGVSYNEQFF. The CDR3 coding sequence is TGTGCCAGCAGCGTAGATATAGCGGGTGTCTCCTACAATGAGCAGTTCTTC. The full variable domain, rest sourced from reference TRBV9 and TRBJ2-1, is DSGVTQTPKHLITATGQRVTLRCSPRSGDLSVYWYQQSLDQGLQFLIQYYNGEERAKGNILERFSAQQFPDLHSELNLSSLELGDSALYFCASSVDIAGVSYNEQFFGPGTRLTVL.

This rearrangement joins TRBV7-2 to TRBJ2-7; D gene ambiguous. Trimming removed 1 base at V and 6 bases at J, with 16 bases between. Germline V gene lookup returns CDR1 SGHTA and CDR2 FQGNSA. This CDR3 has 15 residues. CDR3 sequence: CASSLVGVGFSEQYF. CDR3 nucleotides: TGTGCCAGCAGCTTAGTTGGAGTTGGCTTCTCCGAGCAGTACTTC.

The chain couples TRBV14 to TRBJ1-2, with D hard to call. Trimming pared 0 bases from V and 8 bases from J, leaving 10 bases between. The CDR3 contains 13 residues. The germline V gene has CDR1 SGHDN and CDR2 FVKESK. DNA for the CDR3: TGTGCCAGCAGCCAAGATCGACGGGAAGGCTACACCTTC. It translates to CASSQDRREGYTF.

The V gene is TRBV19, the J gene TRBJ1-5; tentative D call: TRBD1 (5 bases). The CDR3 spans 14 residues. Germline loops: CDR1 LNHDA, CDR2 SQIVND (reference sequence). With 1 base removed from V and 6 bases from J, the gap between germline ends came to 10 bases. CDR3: CASSIVGERQPQHF. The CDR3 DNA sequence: TGTGCCAGTAGTATAGTGGGGGAGCGTCAGCCCCAGCATTTT. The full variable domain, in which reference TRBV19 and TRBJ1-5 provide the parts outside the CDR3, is DGGITQSPKYLFRKEGQNVTLSCEQNLNHDAMYWYRQDPGQGLRLIYYSQIVNDFQKGDIAEGYSVSREKKESFPLTVTSAQKNPTAFYLCASSIVGERQPQHFGDGTRLSIL.

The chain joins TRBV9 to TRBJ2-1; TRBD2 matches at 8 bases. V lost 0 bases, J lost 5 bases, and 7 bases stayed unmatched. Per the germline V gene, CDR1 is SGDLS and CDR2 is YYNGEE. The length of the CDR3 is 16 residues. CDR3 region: CASSVGWGLGNNEQFF. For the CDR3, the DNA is TGTGCCAGCAGCGTAGGGTGGGGACTAGGAAACAATGAGCAGTTCTTC.